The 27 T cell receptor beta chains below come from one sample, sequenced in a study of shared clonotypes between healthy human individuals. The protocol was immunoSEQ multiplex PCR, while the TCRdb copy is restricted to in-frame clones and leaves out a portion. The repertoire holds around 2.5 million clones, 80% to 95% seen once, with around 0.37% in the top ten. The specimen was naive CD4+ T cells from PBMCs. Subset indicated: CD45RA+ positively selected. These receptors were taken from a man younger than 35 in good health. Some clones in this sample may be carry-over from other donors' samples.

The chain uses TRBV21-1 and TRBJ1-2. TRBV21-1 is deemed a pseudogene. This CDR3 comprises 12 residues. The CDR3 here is CATPFNYYGYTF. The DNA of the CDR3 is TGTGCCACCCCTTTTAACTACTATGGCTACACCTTC.

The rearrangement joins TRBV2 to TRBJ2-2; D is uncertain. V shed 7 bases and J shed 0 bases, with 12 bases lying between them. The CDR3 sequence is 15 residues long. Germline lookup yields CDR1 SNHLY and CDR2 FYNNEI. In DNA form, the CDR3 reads TGTGCCAGCAACTTAGACACCCCGAACACCGGGGAGCTGTTTTTT. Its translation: CASNLDTPNTGELFF.

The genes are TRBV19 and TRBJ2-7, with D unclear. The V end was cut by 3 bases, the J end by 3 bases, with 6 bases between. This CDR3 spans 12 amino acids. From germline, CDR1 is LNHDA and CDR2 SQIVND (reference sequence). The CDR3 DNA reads TGTGCCAGTAGTATCTCGATCTACGAGCAGTACTTC. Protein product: CASSISIYEQYF.

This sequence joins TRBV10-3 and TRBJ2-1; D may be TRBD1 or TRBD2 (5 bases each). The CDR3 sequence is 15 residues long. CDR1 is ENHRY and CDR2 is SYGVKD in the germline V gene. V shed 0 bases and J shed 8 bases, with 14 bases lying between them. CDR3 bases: TGTGCCATCAGTGAGTCTTGGAATCAGGGAGATGAGCAGTTCTTC. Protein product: CAISESWNQGDEQFF.

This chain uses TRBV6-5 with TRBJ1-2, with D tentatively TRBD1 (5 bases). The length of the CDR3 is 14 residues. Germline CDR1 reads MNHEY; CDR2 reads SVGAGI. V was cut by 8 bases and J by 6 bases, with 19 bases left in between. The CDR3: CASSRTSRVDGYTF. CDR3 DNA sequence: TGTGCCAGCTCTCGGACCTCCAGGGTAGATGGCTACACCTTC.

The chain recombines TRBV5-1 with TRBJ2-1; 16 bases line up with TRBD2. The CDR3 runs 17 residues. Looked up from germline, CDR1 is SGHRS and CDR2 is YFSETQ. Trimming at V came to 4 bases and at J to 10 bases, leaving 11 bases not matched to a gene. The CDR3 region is CASSRRPGLAGGKEQFF. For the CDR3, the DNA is TGCGCCAGCAGCCGACGCCCGGGACTAGCGGGAGGGAAGGAGCAGTTCTTC.

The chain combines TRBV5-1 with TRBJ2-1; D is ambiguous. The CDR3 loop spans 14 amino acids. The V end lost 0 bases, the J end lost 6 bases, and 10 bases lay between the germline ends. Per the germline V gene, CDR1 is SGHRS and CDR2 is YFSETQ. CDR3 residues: CASSLGQSLNEQFF. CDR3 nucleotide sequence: TGCGCCAGCAGCTTGGGCCAATCCCTCAATGAGCAGTTCTTC.

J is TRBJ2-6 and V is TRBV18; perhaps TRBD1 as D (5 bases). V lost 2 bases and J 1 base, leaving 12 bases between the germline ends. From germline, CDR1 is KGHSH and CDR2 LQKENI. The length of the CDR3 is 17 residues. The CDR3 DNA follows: TGTGCCAGCTCACCATTCAGGGCTGGGTCTGGGGCCAACGTCCTGACTTTC. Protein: CASSPFRAGSGANVLTF.

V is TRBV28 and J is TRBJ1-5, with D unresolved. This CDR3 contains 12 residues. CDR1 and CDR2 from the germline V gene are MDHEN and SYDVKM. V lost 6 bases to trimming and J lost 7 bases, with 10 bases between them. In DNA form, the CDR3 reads TGTGCCAGCAGCCCGCCGACCCAGCCCCAGCATTTT. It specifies CASSPPTQPQHF.

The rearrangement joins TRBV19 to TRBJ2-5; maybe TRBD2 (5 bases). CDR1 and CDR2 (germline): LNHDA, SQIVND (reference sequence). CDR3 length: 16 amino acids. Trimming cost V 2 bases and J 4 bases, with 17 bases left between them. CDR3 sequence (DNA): TGTGCCAGTAGTATATTATCCGGAGGCGCAAGAGAGACCCAGTACTTC. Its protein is CASSILSGGARETQYF. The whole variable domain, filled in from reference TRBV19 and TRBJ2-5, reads DGGITQSPKYLFRKEGQNVTLSCEQNLNHDAMYWYRQDPGQGLRLIYYSQIVNDFQKGDIAEGYSVSREKKESFPLTVTSAQKNPTAFYLCASSILSGGARETQYFGPGTRLLVL.

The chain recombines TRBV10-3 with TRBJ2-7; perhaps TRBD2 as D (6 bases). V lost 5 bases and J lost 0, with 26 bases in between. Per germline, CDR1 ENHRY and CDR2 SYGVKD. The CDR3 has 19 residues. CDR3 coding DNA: TGTGCCATCAGTCAGTACATCCCTGGAGAGCGGGTGATCTCCTACGAGCAGTACTTC. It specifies CAISQYIPGERVISYEQYF.

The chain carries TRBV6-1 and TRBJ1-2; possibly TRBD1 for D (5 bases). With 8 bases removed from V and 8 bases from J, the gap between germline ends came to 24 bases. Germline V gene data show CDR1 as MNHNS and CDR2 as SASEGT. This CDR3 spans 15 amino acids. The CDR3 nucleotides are TGTGCCAGCCTCCGAACCTTTGGGACCCCGGGAGGCTACACCTTC. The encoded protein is CASLRTFGTPGGYTF.

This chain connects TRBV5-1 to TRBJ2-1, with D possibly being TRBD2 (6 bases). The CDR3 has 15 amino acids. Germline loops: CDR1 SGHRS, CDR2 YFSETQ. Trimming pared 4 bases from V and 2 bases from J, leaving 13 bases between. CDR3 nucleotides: TGCGCCAGCAGCACATCAGGGACTCCCTACAATGAGCAGTTCTTC. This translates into CASSTSGTPYNEQFF.

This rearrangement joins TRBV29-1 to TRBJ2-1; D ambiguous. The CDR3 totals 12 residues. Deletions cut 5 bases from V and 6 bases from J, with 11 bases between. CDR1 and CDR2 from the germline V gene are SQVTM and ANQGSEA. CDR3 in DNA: TGCAGCGTTCCGGCTCAAGGCAATGAGCAGTTCTTC. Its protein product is CSVPAQGNEQFF.

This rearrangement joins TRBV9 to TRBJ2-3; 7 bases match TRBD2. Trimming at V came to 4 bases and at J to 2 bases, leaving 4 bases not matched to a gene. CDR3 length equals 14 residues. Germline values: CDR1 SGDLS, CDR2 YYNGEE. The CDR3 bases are TGTGCCAGCAGCATCCGGGACTACACAGATACGCAGTATTTT. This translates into CASSIRDYTDTQYF.

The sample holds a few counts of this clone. For the CDR3, the DNA is TGTGCCTGGAGTGTAATGCCGGTCCATCAGCCCCAGCATTTT. Protein product: CAWSVMPVHQPQHF. V usage is TRBV30 and J usage is TRBJ1-5; D remains ambiguous. The CDR3 runs 14 residues. The V end was cut by 0 bases, the J end by 5 bases, with 11 bases between. Germline-derived CDR1 and CDR2 are GTSNPN and SVGIG (reference sequence).

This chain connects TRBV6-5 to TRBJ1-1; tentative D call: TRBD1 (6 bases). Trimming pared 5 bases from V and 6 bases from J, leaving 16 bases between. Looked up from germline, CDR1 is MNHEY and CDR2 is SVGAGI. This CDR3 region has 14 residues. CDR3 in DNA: TGTGCCAGCAGTCCCGGGGGGGGGCAGGCTGAAGCTTTCTTT. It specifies CASSPGGGQAEAFF.

The CDR3 loop is CASSSLPSPVTYEKLFF. Written as DNA, the CDR3 is TGTGCCAGCAGCTCCCTTCCGTCCCCAGTAACCTATGAAAAACTGTTTTTT. J is TRBJ1-4 and V is TRBV7-2; unclear D gene. The CDR3 is 17 residues long. Trimming took 4 bases from V and 6 from J, leaving 21 bases between them. CDR1 is SGHTA and CDR2 is FQGNSA in the germline V gene.

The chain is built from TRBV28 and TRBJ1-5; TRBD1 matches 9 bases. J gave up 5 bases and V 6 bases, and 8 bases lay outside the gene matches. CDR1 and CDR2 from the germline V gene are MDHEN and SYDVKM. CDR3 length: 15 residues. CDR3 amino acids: CASSRAGQGYQPQHF. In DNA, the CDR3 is TGTGCCAGCAGCCGCGCGGGACAGGGATATCAGCCCCAGCATTTT.

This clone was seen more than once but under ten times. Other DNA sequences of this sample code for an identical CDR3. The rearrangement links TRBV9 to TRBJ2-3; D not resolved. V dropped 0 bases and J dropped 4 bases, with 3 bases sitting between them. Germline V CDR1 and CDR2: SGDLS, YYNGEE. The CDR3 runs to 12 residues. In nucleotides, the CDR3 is TGTGCCAGCAGCGTAGGGCCAGATACGCAGTATTTT. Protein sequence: CASSVGPDTQYF. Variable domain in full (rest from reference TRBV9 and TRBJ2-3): DSGVTQTPKHLITATGQRVTLRCSPRSGDLSVYWYQQSLDQGLQFLIQYYNGEERAKGNILERFSAQQFPDLHSELNLSSLELGDSALYFCASSVGPDTQYFGPGTRLTVL.

Here the CDR3 reads CASSLIGMSSYEQYF. CDR3 nucleotides: TGCGCCAGCAGCTTGATAGGGATGAGCTCCTACGAGCAGTACTTC. The gene calls are TRBV5-1 and TRBJ2-7; D not certain. Germline CDR1 reads SGHRS; CDR2 reads YFSETQ. The CDR3 contains 15 residues. V was cut by 1 base and J by 0 bases, with 11 bases left in between.

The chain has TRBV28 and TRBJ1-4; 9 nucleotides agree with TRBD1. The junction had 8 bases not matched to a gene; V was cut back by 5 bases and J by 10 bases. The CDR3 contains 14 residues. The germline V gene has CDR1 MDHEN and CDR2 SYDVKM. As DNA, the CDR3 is TGTGCCAGCAGTACCGGGACAGGGAGGAGAAAACTGTTTTTT. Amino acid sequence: CASSTGTGRRKLFF.

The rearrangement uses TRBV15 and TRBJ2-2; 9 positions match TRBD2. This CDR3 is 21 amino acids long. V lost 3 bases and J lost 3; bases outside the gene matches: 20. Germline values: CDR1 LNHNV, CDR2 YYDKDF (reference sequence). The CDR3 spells CATSSDPPRAGGWRYTGELFF. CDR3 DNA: TGTGCCACCAGCAGTGACCCACCGAGGGCGGGAGGGTGGAGGTACACCGGGGAGCTGTTTTTT.

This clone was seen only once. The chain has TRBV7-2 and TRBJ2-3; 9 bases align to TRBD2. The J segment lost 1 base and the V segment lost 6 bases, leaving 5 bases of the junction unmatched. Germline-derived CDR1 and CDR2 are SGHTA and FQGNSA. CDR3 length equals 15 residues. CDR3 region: CASSWLAGRTDTQYF. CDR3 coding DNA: TGTGCCAGCAGTTGGCTAGCGGGACGCACAGATACGCAGTATTTT.

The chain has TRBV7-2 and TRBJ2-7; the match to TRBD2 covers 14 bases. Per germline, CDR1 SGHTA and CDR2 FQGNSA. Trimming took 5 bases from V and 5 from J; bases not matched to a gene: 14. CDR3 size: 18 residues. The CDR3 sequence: CASSTRYGTSGSGHEQYF. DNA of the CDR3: TGTGCCAGCAGCACCCGATACGGGACTAGCGGGAGTGGCCACGAGCAGTACTTC.

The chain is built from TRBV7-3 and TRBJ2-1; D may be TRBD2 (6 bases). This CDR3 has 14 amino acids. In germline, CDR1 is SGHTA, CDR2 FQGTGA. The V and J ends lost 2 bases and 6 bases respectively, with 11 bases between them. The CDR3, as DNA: TGTGCCAGCAGCTTACGCGGGACTGCCAATGAGCAGTTCTTC. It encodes CASSLRGTANEQFF.

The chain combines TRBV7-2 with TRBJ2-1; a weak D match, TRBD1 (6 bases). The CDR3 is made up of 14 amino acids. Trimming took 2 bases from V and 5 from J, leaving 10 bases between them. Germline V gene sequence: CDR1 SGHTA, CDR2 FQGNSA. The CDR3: CASSLRTDNNEQFF. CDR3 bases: TGTGCCAGCAGCTTAAGGACAGATAACAATGAGCAGTTCTTC.